This TCR beta chain was captured by sequencing in a study of CD8+ T cells in alopecia areata. At the level of the study: Female C3H/HeJ recipients aged roughly 7-10 weeks got skin from C3H/HeJ graft donors aged about 6-13 months that had spontaneous alopecia.

This clone appeared a few times. Its antigen remains unidentified. Gene names follow the mouse nomenclature. The sequence runs out 4 residues before the end of the CDR3; the remainder is reconstructed from the germline J gene. The CDR3 consists of 13 residues. Trimming took off 3 bases at V and 3 bases at J, with 11 bases between the two ends. Per the germline V gene, CDR1 is GKSSPN and CDR2 is SITVG. Following extraction, RNA underwent reverse transcription to cDNA, which served as the sequencing template. The assay was immunoSEQ multiplex PCR, and TCRdb's table has in-frame clones only and misses some. The table lists approximately 300,000 clones, with no singletons. Scientists pooled cutaneous lymph node cells and sorted them on CD4, CD8alpha, NKG2D, NKG2ACE and other markers. Study-wide findings and caveats: In lesional scalp, particularly from alopecia totalis/universalis, clonality was higher than in normal scalp. Against the mouse data, patients shared TCRs less clearly, possibly for HLA reasons.

The TCR sequence derives from a C3H/HeJ mouse with alopecia areata. MHC haplotype here: H2-k. The sample consisted of CD4+ T cells sorted from a lymph node. The chain joins TRBV31 to TRBJ1-2, with D possibly matching TRBD1 (6 bases). The sequenced part of the CDR3 DNA is TGTGCCTGGAGGGCCAGGGGAGACTCC. Its protein is CAWRARGDS. In full, the CDR3 is CAWRARGDSDYTF.